A single sample is the source of the 19 T cell receptor beta chains below, sequenced in a study of CD8 T cells in Susac syndrome. Random hexamers were used to reverse transcribe an amount of about 0.5 to 1 ug RNA. From the immunoSEQ multiplex PCR reads, TCRdb called clonotypes with MiXCR, one entry per CDR3 protein. The sample contains 150,000 to 200,000 distinct CDR3 sequences, approximately 93% of which appear only once. Sequencing used CD4+ T cells from PBMCs. The receptors originated from a human donor with multiple sclerosis.

The rearrangement links TRBV20-1 to TRBJ2-4; either TRBD1 or TRBD2 may supply D (5 bases each). Trimming removed 5 bases at V and 3 bases at J, with 14 bases between. The germline V gene encodes CDR1 DFQATT and CDR2 SNEGSKA (reference sequence). The CDR3 is made up of 14 amino acids. DNA of the CDR3: TGCAGTGCTTGGGACCTTGGGGACAAAAACATTCAGTACTTC. It yields the protein CSAWDLGDKNIQYF.

V gene TRBV6-2 or TRBV6-3 combines with J gene TRBJ2-1; 11 nucleotides match TRBD1. Unmatched junction bases numbered 9, after V lost 7 bases and J lost 7 bases. Germline V gene data show CDR1 as MNHEY and CDR2 as SVGEGT. The CDR3 contains 15 residues. The CDR3 sequence: CASKTPGQGGNEQFF. CDR3 DNA sequence: TGTGCCAGCAAAACGCCGGGACAGGGGGGAAATGAGCAGTTCTTC.

The chain has TRBV29-1 and TRBJ1-2; 8 bases fit TRBD1. Trimming removed 5 bases from V and 4 bases from J; junction bases left unmatched: 6. CDR1 is SQVTM, CDR2 ANQGSEA, per germline. The CDR3 runs 13 residues. For the CDR3, the DNA is TGCAGCGTTCAGGGGGCGACTTCCTATGGCTACACCTTC. It translates to CSVQGATSYGYTF.

The chain carries TRBV5-1 and TRBJ1-1; D unclear. This CDR3 contains 13 residues. V was clipped by 2 bases and J by 3 bases, with 8 bases between them. Germline lookup yields CDR1 SGHRS and CDR2 YFSETQ. The CDR3 coding sequence is TGCGCCAGCAGCTTCTCGCTGGACACTGAAGCTTTCTTT. This encodes CASSFSLDTEAFF.

J is TRBJ2-2 and V is TRBV29-1; the D gene is possibly TRBD2 (5 bases). Germline loops: CDR1 SQVTM, CDR2 ANQGSEA. The CDR3 is 14 residues long. DNA for the CDR3: TGCACCGTGAGGGCAGGTCCTAACACCGGGGAGCTGTTTTTT. Protein product: CTVRAGPNTGELFF.

The chain is built from TRBV7-2 and TRBJ2-2; possible D gene TRBD1, 5 bases. Trimming took 8 bases from V and 8 from J, leaving 21 bases between them. CDR3 size: 15 residues. The V gene's germline CDR1 is SGHTA and CDR2 FQGNSA. The CDR3 sequence is CASVKAGQVVGELFF. DNA of the CDR3: TGTGCCAGCGTCAAGGCAGGGCAGGTGGTTGGGGAGCTGTTTTTT.

The chain combines TRBV9 with TRBJ2-1, with 9 bases matching TRBD2. CDR3 length: 15 residues. V lost 2 bases, J lost 3 bases, and 3 bases stayed unmatched. CDR1 SGDLS and CDR2 YYNGEE come from the germline V gene. The CDR3 DNA sequence: TGTGCCAGCAGCGTGACTAGCGGACTCTACAATGAGCAGTTCTTC. It codes for CASSVTSGLYNEQFF.

V usage is TRBV6-2 or TRBV6-3 and J usage is TRBJ1-1; D is uncertain. Looked up from germline, CDR1 is MNHEY and CDR2 is SVGEGT. Trimming removed 7 bases at V and 5 bases at J, with 14 bases between. The CDR3 has 13 residues. The CDR3 nucleotides are TGTGCCAGCAAAAGGACTCAAGGGACTGAAGCTTTCTTT. It translates to CASKRTQGTEAFF.

CDR3 DNA sequence: TGCAGTGCTAGCGGTCGTACCCCGAACACTGAAGCTTTCTTT. This codes for CSASGRTPNTEAFF. The V call is TRBV20-1, the J call TRBJ1-1; no reliable D call. Trimming took off 3 bases at V and 1 base at J, with 12 bases between the two ends. Germline CDR1 DFQATT, CDR2 SNEGSKA (reference sequence). The CDR3 has 14 amino acids.

The chain employs TRBV15 and TRBJ1-2; D call uncertain. Germline assignment: CDR1 LNHNV and CDR2 YYDKDF (reference sequence). V lost 3 bases and J 4 bases, leaving 6 bases between the germline ends. The CDR3 covers 12 residues. CDR3 residues: CATSSQVYGYTF. Here the CDR3 DNA reads TGTGCCACCAGCAGCCAAGTCTATGGCTACACCTTC.

The J gene is TRBJ2-7, the V gene TRBV28; D remains ambiguous. V gave up 3 bases and J gave up 5 bases, with 2 bases separating them. CDR1 is MDHEN and CDR2 is SYDVKM in the germline V gene. CDR3 length equals 10 residues. CDR3 DNA: TGTGCCAGCAGTTTGGACGAGCAGTACTTC. Translating gives CASSLDEQYF.

The rearrangement uses TRBV6-1 and TRBJ2-1, with a possible D match to TRBD1 (5 bases). The CDR3 loop spans 14 amino acids. Germline loops: CDR1 MNHNS, CDR2 SASEGT. V was clipped by 1 base and J by 7 bases, with 11 bases between them. The CDR3 region has the DNA TGTGCCAGCAGTGAAGATGGCAGGGTAAATGAGCAGTTCTTC. Translated, it gives CASSEDGRVNEQFF.

V and J are TRBV3-1 and TRBJ2-1, with 10 bases that match TRBD2. The CDR3 length is 17 residues. V shed 1 base, J shed 4 bases, and the junction held 7 bases outside the gene matches. Per germline, CDR1 LGHDT and CDR2 YNNKEL (reference sequence). The CDR3 region has the DNA TGTGCCAGCAGCCAAGCTCGGACTAGCGGCCTGTACAATGAGCAGTTCTTC. Translation gives CASSQARTSGLYNEQFF.

The rearrangement joins TRBV29-1 to TRBJ2-2, with 7 positions matching TRBD2. Germline V gene data show CDR1 as SQVTM and CDR2 as ANQGSEA. The CDR3 is made up of 11 amino acids. V lost 4 bases to trimming and J lost 7 bases; unmatched junction nucleotides: 0. The CDR3 nucleotides are TGCAGCGTTGGGGAGGGCGGGGAGCTGTTTTTT. It yields the protein CSVGEGGELFF.

CDR3 loop: CASSLRTGVIFTEAFF. In DNA, the CDR3 is TGTGCCAGCAGCCTTCGGACAGGGGTTATCTTCACTGAAGCTTTCTTT. The chain joins TRBV14 to TRBJ1-1, with 9 positions matching TRBD1. Unmatched junction bases numbered 10, after V lost 4 bases and J lost 4 bases. The CDR3 is 16 amino acids. The germline V gene has CDR1 SGHDN and CDR2 FVKESK.

V gene TRBV9 combines with J gene TRBJ2-5; the D gene is possibly TRBD1 (5 bases). CDR3 size: 14 residues. Germline CDR1 reads SGDLS; CDR2 reads YYNGEE. The ends were cut back, 4 bases at V and 2 bases at J, with 12 bases in the middle. The CDR3, as DNA: TGTGCCAGCAGCCCAGGGCTGTCACAAGAGACCCAGTACTTC. As protein: CASSPGLSQETQYF. The whole variable domain, remainder taken from reference TRBV9 and TRBJ2-5, is DSGVTQTPKHLITATGQRVTLRCSPRSGDLSVYWYQQSLDQGLQFLIQYYNGEERAKGNILERFSAQQFPDLHSELNLSSLELGDSALYFCASSPGLSQETQYFGPGTRLLVL.

The gene calls are TRBV28 and TRBJ1-2, with 7 bases aligning to TRBD1. CDR3 length equals 14 residues. Per the germline V gene, CDR1 is MDHEN and CDR2 is SYDVKM. V lost 3 bases and J lost 7; bases outside the gene matches: 8. This CDR3 is CASSLTGKETGYTF. CDR3 in DNA: TGTGCCAGCAGTTTGACAGGGAAAGAGACTGGCTACACCTTC.

This chain joins TRBV5-6 and TRBJ2-1; D remains ambiguous. The CDR3 runs 12 residues. Trimming pared 2 bases from V and 9 bases from J, leaving 9 bases between. Looked up from germline, CDR1 is SGHDT and CDR2 is YYEEEE. The CDR3 here is CASSFLEFEQFF. The CDR3 nucleotides read TGTGCCAGCAGCTTTCTGGAATTTGAGCAGTTCTTC.

The chain links TRBV29-1 to TRBJ2-7; TRBD2 matches 10 bases. Germline trimming cut 6 bases from V and 5 bases from J; bases unmatched to any gene: 7. This CDR3 contains 13 residues. CDR1 is SQVTM, CDR2 ANQGSEA, per germline. The CDR3 reads CSVTSGIEDEQYF. In DNA form, the CDR3 reads TGCAGCGTAACTAGCGGGATAGAGGACGAGCAGTACTTC.